The entry below gives a single TCR beta chain sequence along with its context. The antigen it binds to is not known. A far larger clone is just one base off, so this is likely a read error. CDR1 is given as SEHNR and CDR2 as FQNEAQ, both from the germline V gene (reference sequence). V and J lose 7 bases and 6 bases, and a span of 19 bases separates them. Reading from cysteine to phenylalanine, the CDR3 counts 14 amino acids. The kept DNA is CDR3 alone, 42 bases in frame from the first base. No patient had a history of other malignancies or prior chemotherapy or radiotherapy, and all had node-negative disease on CT and PET/CT. At each of two time points, around 6 milliliters of peripheral venous blood were collected into EDTA tubes. Ficoll-Paque Plus density-gradient centrifugation was used to isolate PBMCs. Right after collection, samples were placed at -80 degrees C and kept there until analysis.

This record belongs to a study of prognosis after radiotherapy for stage I lung cancer (dated by TCRdb to 2020 to 2022). Regarding the complete study: Around 19 stage I NSCLC patients were enrolled in Nanjing, China, between 2018 and 2019. The cohort comprised fewer than 15 men and a handful of women with a median age of nearly 75 years, ranging from roughly 53 to 84 years. SBRT was delivered in 3 to 5 fractions with a biologically effective dose of at least 100 Gy, and image-guided IMRT or VMAT was used for delivery. Oligometastatic NSCLC after surgical resection of the primary tumor was present in several patients, while newly diagnosed primary stage I lung tumors were present in fourteen. All patients were considered medically inoperable, owing to comorbidities in roughly 11 and refusal of surgery in seven or eight. The study profiled peripheral blood TCR beta repertoires from stage I NSCLC patients before and after stereotactic body radiotherapy and related them to distant failure. No patient received concurrent therapy alongside SBRT. Approximately 13 patients had adenocarcinoma and about seven had squamous cell carcinoma as the tumor histology. Four of the 19 patients developed distant metastases after SBRT, at a median of approximately 7 months; the other 15 showed no significant progression. For each of the roughly 20 patients, one blood sample was taken before SBRT and one after, so the study sequenced around 40 samples in total. Study-wide conclusions, independent of this receptor: The study was limited by the small cohort and short follow-up, and independent validation of the study findings is required. No determination of tumor specificity was made for expanded TCR clones. Differences by metastasis status were reportedly seen in TRBV and TRBJ usage frequencies, involving two V genes at baseline and, after SBRT, eight to ten V genes and two J genes. Post-SBRT Shannon entropy and its change from baseline were lower in patients who developed distant metastases; baseline Shannon entropy was not associated with metastases. No adjustment for multiple comparisons was applied to any of the reported P values. After SBRT, the number of unique TCR clones decreased (median roughly 10,000 before versus several thousand after; Wilcoxon paired P=0.011).

Two rounds of multiplex PCR were performed to amplify the TCR beta CDR3 region from genomic DNA. In the first PCR round, primers specific to each TRBV and TRBJ gene were used, and the primer sequences were filed in Chinese patent CN105087789A. Universal primers were used in the second round of PCR. The Roche High Pure PCR Template Preparation Kit was used to extract genomic DNA from the frozen PBMCs. The libraries underwent paired-end sequencing with 151 bp reads on an Illumina HiSeq 3000. The study's processing was this. CutAdapt was used to remove raw reads lacking the multiplex PCR primer sequences. High-quality paired reads were merged into contigs with PEAR. By aligning each contig to reference sequences, MiXCR assigned the TRB V, D and J gene segments to that contig. To remove sequencing errors, CDR3 sequences were clustered according to base quality and sequence similarity. Shannon entropy, normalized by the natural log of the productive TCR sequence number, served as the measure of diversity. Clonality was computed as one minus the ratio of Shannon entropy to the natural log of the number of unique clonotypes. Progression-free survival cut-offs for repertoire metrics were chosen using the Youden index of ROC curves, with analyses run in R 3.5.3. In TCRdb, the public reads were trimmed at Q25 with fastp and aligned with MiXCR, with productive beta chains retained. Each CDR3 protein gets just one entry, which takes the most common genes and DNA from the rows behind it. The V and J calls and clone size are TCRdb's, not the authors'. For this sample the table gives tens of thousands of distinct CDR3 sequences, of which around 48% were detected only once. 16% of the sample is taken by the ten largest.

Rearrangement joined TRBV7-9 to TRBJ2-7; the D gene cannot be named for sure. The sample here was PBMCs, taken before or after stereotactic body radiation therapy (not recorded which). This TCR derives from a donor over 45 with non-small cell lung cancer. Here is the DNA: TGTGCCAGCATCCCCGGACGGTCGACGGCCGAGCAGTACTTC. Translation gives CASIPGRSTAEQYF.